These T cell receptor beta chains were read from a single sample in a study of T-cell reconstitution after alpha-beta-depleted transplantation in children. Via MiXCR, TCRdb re-called the PCR reads, giving one row per CDR3 protein. The sample gives hundreds of thousands of distinct CDR3 sequences, roughly 15% of which show up once; 1.1% is in the top ten. The specimen was PBMCs from the stem cell graft donor, collected from the stem cell graft. Receptors were obtained from a human donor who donated a stem cell graft to a child with acute myeloid leukemia. The CDR3 runs from the conserved cysteine through the conserved F or W. D genes are given only for firm matches. For some rows the clone size is stated as once, few or many, or as a class when expanded; others skip it.

v_gene,j_gene,len,abundance,d_gene,CDR3aa,CDR3nt
TRBV7-8,TRBJ2-2,15,.,.,CASSLPTANTGELFF,TGTGCCAGCAGCCTCCCCACAGCGAACACCGGGGAGCTGTTTTTT
TRBV20-1,TRBJ1-5,14,many,.,CSATPVRNNQPQHF,TGCAGTGCTACGCCGGTGAGGAACAATCAGCCCCAGCATTTT
TRBV20-1,TRBJ2-1,16,many,.,CSARDRGKVFYNEQFF,TGCAGTGCTAGAGATCGAGGGAAGGTCTTCTACAATGAGCAGTTCTTC
TRBV5-1,TRBJ2-3,16,.,.,CASSLDWGAGTDTQYF,TGCGCCAGCAGCTTGGATTGGGGCGCAGGCACAGATACGCAGTATTTT
TRBV20-1,TRBJ1-3,15,many,.,CSALRGSRDRNTIYF,TGCAGTGCCCTGAGAGGGTCCAGGGACCGAAACACCATATATTTT
TRBV12-3/TRBV12-4,TRBJ2-1,14,many,TRBD2,CASSLAGGRNEQFF,TGCGCCAGTTCCTTAGCGGGGGGGCGGAATGAGCAGTTCTTC
TRBV6-1,TRBJ2-6,15,many,.,CASIHDSSGANVLTF,TGTGCCAGCATCCACGACAGCTCTGGGGCCAACGTCCTGACTTTC
TRBV24-1,TRBJ2-2,12,few,.,CATSDYTGELFF,TGTGCCACCAGTGACTACACCGGGGAGCTGTTTTTT
TRBV20-1,TRBJ2-4,16,few,.,CSATRTDHLAKNIQYF,TGCAGTGCTACCCGGACCGACCACTTAGCCAAAAACATTCAGTACTTC
TRBV29-1,TRBJ1-1,13,few,.,CSVENQDYTEAFF,TGCAGCGTTGAAAATCAGGACTACACTGAAGCTTTCTTT
TRBV27,TRBJ2-2,12,many,.,CASSLSSGELFF,TGTGCCAGCAGTTTAAGCTCCGGGGAGCTGTTTTTT
TRBV20-1,TRBJ2-1,12,many,.,CSASKGENEQFF,TGCAGTGCTAGCAAAGGGGAGAATGAGCAGTTCTTC
TRBV6-2/TRBV6-3,TRBJ2-1,15,many,.,CASSPFAGRYNEQFF,TGTGCCAGCAGCCCGTTCGCGGGGCGGTACAATGAGCAGTTCTTC
TRBV20-1,TRBJ2-1,15,many,.,CSARGAASSYNEQFF,TGCAGTGCTAGGGGAGCGGCGAGCTCCTACAATGAGCAGTTCTTC
TRBV29-1,TRBJ2-2,13,many,TRBD1,CSVRTGETGELFF,TGCAGCGTTAGGACAGGGGAGACCGGGGAGCTGTTTTTT
TRBV27,TRBJ2-3,15,many,.,CATRPQRGHTDTQYF,TGTGCCACCCGCCCCCAGCGGGGACACACAGATACGCAGTATTTT
TRBV29-1,TRBJ2-1,16,many,.,CSFLGSGLHLYNEQFF,TGCAGCTTCCTCGGGAGTGGACTCCATCTTTACAATGAGCAGTTCTTC
TRBV4-2,TRBJ1-4,14,.,.,CASSPTGINEKLFF,TGTGCCAGCAGCCCAACGGGTATTAATGAAAAACTGTTTTTT
TRBV7-2,TRBJ2-4,15,few,.,CASSLAGVGGNIQYF,TGTGCCAGCAGCTTAGCCGGGGTTGGCGGAAACATTCAGTACTTC
TRBV15,TRBJ1-1,17,few,.,CATSRDEGFHLNTEAFF,TGTGCCACCAGCAGAGATGAGGGTTTCCACTTGAACACTGAAGCTTTCTTT
TRBV24-1,TRBJ2-3,14,.,TRBD2,CATSDSSGGRTQYF,TGTGCCACCAGTGATTCCTCGGGAGGGCGTACGCAGTATTTT
TRBV7-2,TRBJ2-7,14,few,TRBD2,CASSSGGAGDEQYF,TGTGCCAGCAGCTCCGGAGGCGCGGGGGACGAGCAGTACTTC
TRBV20-1,TRBJ2-3,14,few,.,CSAKHTAITDTQYF,TGCAGTGCCAAGCATACAGCGATCACAGATACGCAGTATTTT
TRBV5-1,TRBJ2-1,14,many,.,CASSIDTPYNEQFF,TGCGCCAGCAGCATCGACACTCCTTACAATGAGCAGTTCTTC
TRBV6-5,TRBJ1-2,14,many,.,CASSYRKGWNGYTF,TGTGCCAGCAGTTACCGAAAGGGGTGGAATGGCTACACCTTC
TRBV5-1,TRBJ1-5,14,.,TRBD1,CASSSTAGGQPQHF,TGCGCCAGCAGCTCGACAGCAGGGGGTCAGCCCCAGCATTTT
TRBV6-1,TRBJ2-3,14,.,.,CASSEEAQGRAQYF,TGTGCCAGCAGTGAAGAAGCTCAGGGGAGAGCGCAGTATTTT
TRBV10-3,TRBJ2-1,13,.,.,CATQGGGNNEQFF,TGTGCCACCCAGGGGGGCGGAAACAATGAGCAGTTCTTC
TRBV6-5,TRBJ2-3,16,many,.,CASSSNRAYFPDTQYF,TGTGCCAGCAGTTCCAACAGGGCTTACTTCCCAGATACGCAGTATTTT
TRBV30,TRBJ1-2,16,.,.,CAWSVWEDRRFYGYTF,TGTGCCTGGAGTGTATGGGAGGACCGACGATTCTATGGCTACACCTTC
TRBV5-1,TRBJ1-2,14,.,.,CASSLRSLEDGYTF,TGCGCCAGCAGCTTGAGAAGCCTAGAGGATGGCTACACCTTC
TRBV20-1,TRBJ1-2,13,many,TRBD1,CSPPQGASDGYTF,TGCAGTCCGCCCCAGGGGGCGTCGGATGGCTACACCTTC
TRBV4-2,TRBJ2-2,18,many,TRBD2,CASSLRTSGGPNTGELFF,TGTGCCAGCAGCCTCCGGACTAGCGGGGGACCTAACACCGGGGAGCTGTTTTTT
TRBV7-2,TRBJ1-2,13,.,.,CASSPRGDYGYTF,TGTGCCAGCAGCCCGAGGGGGGACTATGGCTACACCTTC
TRBV29-1,TRBJ2-2,15,many,TRBD2,CSVGSTSGVTGELFF,TGCAGCGTTGGCTCAACTAGCGGGGTGACCGGGGAGCTGTTTTTT
TRBV3-1,TRBJ2-2,15,.,.,CASSQDLQGNGELFF,TGTGCCAGCAGCCAAGATCTTCAGGGAAACGGGGAGCTGTTTTTT
TRBV9,TRBJ2-6,19,few,.,CASSGTGGVPFSGANVLTF,TGTGCCAGCAGCGGTACAGGAGGTGTCCCCTTCTCTGGGGCCAACGTCCTGACTTTC
TRBV18,TRBJ2-7,15,.,TRBD1,CASSPGTGASYEQYF,TGTGCCAGCTCACCAGGGACAGGGGCCTCCTACGAGCAGTACTTC
TRBV20-1,TRBJ2-1,12,many,TRBD2,CSVNSGGNEQFF,TGCAGTGTGAATAGCGGGGGCAATGAGCAGTTCTTC
TRBV24-1,TRBJ1-5,15,few,.,CATSPQGSGNQPQHF,TGTGCCACCAGTCCCCAGGGATCGGGCAATCAGCCCCAGCATTTT
TRBV6-5,TRBJ1-1,14,.,.,CASSYSVKNTEAFF,TGTGCCAGCAGTTACTCGGTGAAGAACACTGAAGCTTTCTTT
TRBV20-1,TRBJ2-1,14,.,.,CSATEGSISAEQFF,TGCAGTGCCACCGAAGGGTCTATTAGCGCTGAGCAGTTCTTC
TRBV6-2/TRBV6-3,TRBJ2-5,11,many,.,CASSYMETQYF,TGTGCCAGCAGTTACATGGAGACCCAGTACTTC
TRBV24-1,TRBJ2-1,17,many,TRBD1,CATSDNMGQSSYNEQFF,TGTGCCACCAGTGATAACATGGGACAGTCCTCCTACAATGAGCAGTTCTTC
TRBV29-1,TRBJ2-1,16,many,.,CSVEDPAPSSYNEQFF,TGCAGCGTTGAAGACCCGGCACCTAGCTCCTACAATGAGCAGTTCTTC
TRBV24-1,TRBJ2-2,12,few,.,CATSEGAGELFF,TGTGCCACCAGTGAGGGGGCCGGGGAGCTGTTTTTT
TRBV20-1,TRBJ1-6,17,.,.,CSALGLLGSLSSSPLHF,TGCAGTGCTCTGGGACTCTTAGGATCCCTTTCTTCTTCACCCCTCCACTTT
TRBV20-1,TRBJ2-1,15,many,TRBD1,CSAPRDRSSYNEQFF,TGCAGTGCACCCCGGGACAGAAGCTCCTACAATGAGCAGTTCTTC
TRBV10-3,TRBJ2-5,13,few,.,CAISEAGKETQYF,TGTGCCATCAGTGAGGCAGGGAAAGAGACCCAGTACTTC
TRBV20-1,TRBJ1-1,13,many,.,CSAEGRADTEAFF,TGCAGTGCTGAGGGTCGGGCGGACACTGAAGCTTTCTTT
TRBV12-3/TRBV12-4,TRBJ1-1,11,few,.,CASSFLSEAFF,TGTGCCAGCAGTTTTCTGTCTGAAGCTTTCTTT
TRBV29-1,TRBJ1-2,12,many,.,CSVAETNYGYTF,TGCAGCGTTGCAGAGACTAACTATGGCTACACCTTC
TRBV24-1,TRBJ2-1,16,many,TRBD2,CATSDLRGGAYNEQFF,TGTGCCACCAGTGACCTGCGGGGGGGAGCCTACAATGAGCAGTTCTTC
TRBV7-6,TRBJ1-6,12,few,.,CASSHSNSPLHF,TGTGCCAGCAGCCACAGTAATTCACCCCTCCACTTT